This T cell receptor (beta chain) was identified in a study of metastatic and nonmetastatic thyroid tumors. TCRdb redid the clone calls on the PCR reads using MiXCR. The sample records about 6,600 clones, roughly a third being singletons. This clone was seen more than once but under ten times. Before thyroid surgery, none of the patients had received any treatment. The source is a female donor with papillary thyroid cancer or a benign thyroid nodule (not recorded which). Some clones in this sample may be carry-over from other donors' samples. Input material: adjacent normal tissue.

CDR3 sequence: CASSFGAGGSYEQYF. The CDR3 nucleotides read TGTGCCAGCAGTTTTGGAGCTGGGGGCTCCTACGAGCAGTACTTC. The chain recombines TRBV12-3 or TRBV12-4 with TRBJ2-7; D tentatively reads TRBD1 or TRBD2 (5 bases each). The germline V and J ends were trimmed by 3 bases and 0 bases, with 12 bases remaining between them. The CDR3 has 15 residues.